What follows describes a single TCR beta chain. Clones were read by immunoSEQ multiplex PCR, and TCRdb kept only the in-frame ones, dropping some. The sample lists around 230,000 clones; approximately 83% were seen once. This record comes from a study of blood T cell repertoires in COVID-19. At the level of the study: COVID-19 samples from acute and convalescent phases originated in the United States, Italy and Spain.

This CDR3 has 14 residues. With V trimmed by 8 bases and J by 5 bases, 8 bases remained unmatched. The V gene's germline CDR1 is SNHLY and CDR2 FYNNEI. The sequencing sample was made of peripheral blood. The TCR sequence derives from a woman aged 35 to 49 with active or convalescent COVID-19. The V call is TRBV2, the J call TRBJ2-4; TRBD1 matches 8 bases. The CDR3 region is CASRTGSLQNIQYF. As DNA, the CDR3 is TGTGCCAGCCGGACAGGGTCCCTCCAAAACATTCAGTACTTC. The full variable domain, rest sourced from reference TRBV2 and TRBJ2-4, is EPEVTQTPSHQVTQMGQEVILRCVPISNHLYFYWYRQILGQKVEFLVSFYNNEISEKSEIFDDQFSVERPDGSNFTLKIRSTKLEDSAMYFCASRTGSLQNIQYFGAGTRLSVL.